Below, 18 T cell receptor beta chains from the same sample are listed, as sequenced in a study of T cells expressing NK-cell markers (dated by TCRdb to 2020 to 2021). Receptor libraries were prepared by 5' RACE. Sequencing relied on an Illumina HiSeq 2000. Following TCRdb reprocessing, every CDR3 protein sequence forms one entry, and DNA is not provided. This sample's listing comprises roughly 420,000 distinct CDR3 sequences. The ten largest clones add up to approximately 7% of the sample. Source material: blood T cells: a sorted CD56 or NKG2C T cell subset, CD4+ or CD8+ T cells, or bulk PBMC T cells (not recorded which). Every receptor here comes from a woman aged 18 to 75 in good health.

The J gene is TRBJ1-1, the V gene TRBV12-3 or TRBV12-4. The CDR3 spans 12 residues. The CDR3 protein is CASSFATVEAFF.

V gene TRBV6-2 or TRBV6-3 combines with J gene TRBJ2-1; TCRdb calls TRBD1, which cannot be checked without DNA. Germline V gives CDR1 MNHEY, CDR2 SVGEGT. The CDR3 covers 11 residues. This chain's CDR3 is CASAFPGEQFF.

The V call is TRBV6-5, the J call TRBJ2-2; checking the TCRdb D call of TRBD1 is not possible without DNA. CDR3 length: 15 residues. The V gene's germline CDR1 is MNHEY and CDR2 SVGAGI. The CDR3 is CASSYDRANTGELFF.

The V gene is TRBV6-5, the J gene TRBJ2-7; TCRdb lists TRBD1, though no DNA is available to test this call. The CDR3 spans 14 residues. The germline V gene encodes CDR1 MNHEY and CDR2 SVGAGI. CDR3 loop: CASSYVGPRSEQYF.

The V and J genes are TRBV7-8 and TRBJ2-3; as DNA is missing, the TRBD1 call by TCRdb cannot be tested. The CDR3 has 16 residues. The V gene's germline CDR1 is SGHVS and CDR2 FQNEAQ. The CDR3 is CASSLDRPYSTDTQYF.

CDR3 in amino acids: CASSLVGPGVDEQFF. J is TRBJ2-1 and V is TRBV7-2; TCRdb picks TRBD1, but there is no DNA to check that call. Germline loops: CDR1 SGHTA, CDR2 FQGNSA. The CDR3 has 15 residues.

Here the CDR3 reads CASSGGGYTGELFF. The chain couples TRBV2 to TRBJ2-2; the TCRdb D gene call, TRBD1, has no DNA to confirm it. This CDR3 is 14 amino acids long. CDR1 is SNHLY and CDR2 is FYNNEI in the germline V gene. Filled out from reference TRBV2 and TRBJ2-2, the complete variable domain reads EPEVTQTPSHQVTQMGQEVILRCVPISNHLYFYWYRQILGQKVEFLVSFYNNEISEKSEIFDDQFSVERPDGSNFTLKIRSTKLEDSAMYFCASSGGGYTGELFFGEGSRLTVL.

The chain joins TRBV5-1 to TRBJ2-2; TCRdb gives TRBD2 as the D gene, but with no DNA this cannot be confirmed. Germline loops: CDR1 SGHRS, CDR2 YFSETQ. The CDR3 has 17 residues. The CDR3 loop reads CASSRGTSGKGAGELFF.

The J gene is TRBJ2-1, the V gene TRBV2; the TRBD1 assignment by TCRdb is unverifiable without DNA. Germline V gives CDR1 SNHLY, CDR2 FYNNEI. There are 14 residues in the CDR3. The CDR3: CASSVGVAYNEQFF.

The chain employs TRBV12-3 or TRBV12-4 and TRBJ1-1. The CDR3 is 16 amino acids. CDR3 amino acids: CASRYRLGPKNTEAFF.

The genes are TRBV5-4 and TRBJ2-3; the TRBD1 assignment by TCRdb is unverifiable without DNA. This CDR3 has 15 amino acids. Germline V gives CDR1 SGHNT, CDR2 YYREEE (reference sequence). This CDR3 reads CATTTGGGGTDTQYF.

The chain has TRBV7-7 and TRBJ2-5; TCRdb calls TRBD2, which cannot be checked without DNA. Germline V CDR1 and CDR2: SSHAT, FNYEAQ (reference sequence). This CDR3 contains 17 residues. This chain's CDR3 is CASSQSPIAGAQETQYF.

This CDR3 reads CASSRPRTPTSGGAGTGELFF. This rearrangement joins TRBV23-1 to TRBJ2-2; the D gene TCRdb calls, TRBD2, cannot be checked with no DNA. TRBV23-1 is labeled an ORF, and its function is uncertain. This CDR3 spans 21 amino acids.

J is TRBJ2-1 and V is TRBV7-3; TCRdb names TRBD2, which stays unverified in the absence of DNA. The CDR3 is 16 amino acids. Germline V gene lookup returns CDR1 SGHTA and CDR2 FQGTGA. This chain's CDR3 is CASSLLRTQFYNEQFF.

The chain employs TRBV6-1 and TRBJ2-5; TCRdb's D gene call, TRBD1, goes unchecked for lack of DNA. Germline assignment: CDR1 MNHNS and CDR2 SASEGT. The length of the CDR3 is 14 residues. The CDR3 is CASSIMTGQETQYF.

The V and J genes are TRBV18 and TRBJ1-1; no DNA is available, so the TRBD1 call from TCRdb remains unchecked. The germline V gene encodes CDR1 KGHSH and CDR2 LQKENI. This CDR3 is built from 13 residues. The CDR3 loop reads CASSPGGSTEAFF.

The rearrangement uses TRBV18 and TRBJ2-7. The CDR3 has 12 amino acids. Germline V CDR1 and CDR2: KGHSH, LQKENI. The CDR3 protein is CASSPHSYEQYF.

The V call is TRBV20-1, the J call TRBJ1-2. The germline V gene has CDR1 DFQATT and CDR2 SNEGSKA (reference sequence). CDR3 length: 15 amino acids. This chain's CDR3 is CSAYADGVTPYGYTF.